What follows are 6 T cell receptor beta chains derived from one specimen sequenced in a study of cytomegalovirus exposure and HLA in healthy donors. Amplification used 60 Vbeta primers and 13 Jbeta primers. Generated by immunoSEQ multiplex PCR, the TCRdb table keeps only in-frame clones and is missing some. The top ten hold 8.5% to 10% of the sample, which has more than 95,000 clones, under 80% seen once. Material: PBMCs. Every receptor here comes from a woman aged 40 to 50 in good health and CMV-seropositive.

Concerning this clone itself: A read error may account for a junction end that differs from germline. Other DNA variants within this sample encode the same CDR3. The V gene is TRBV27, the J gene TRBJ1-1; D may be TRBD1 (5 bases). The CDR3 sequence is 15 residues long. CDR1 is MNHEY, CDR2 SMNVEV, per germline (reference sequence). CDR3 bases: TGTGCCAGCAGTTTAAATCGAAGGGGAGGCACTGAAGCCTTCTTT. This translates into CASSLNRRGGTEAFF.

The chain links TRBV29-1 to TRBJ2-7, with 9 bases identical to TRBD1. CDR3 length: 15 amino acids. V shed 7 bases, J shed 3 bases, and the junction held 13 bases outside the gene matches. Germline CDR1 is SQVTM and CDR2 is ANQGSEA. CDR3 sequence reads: CSAGAGTGWDYEQYF. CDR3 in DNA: TGCAGCGCCGGTGCCGGGACAGGGTGGGACTACGAGCAGTACTTC.

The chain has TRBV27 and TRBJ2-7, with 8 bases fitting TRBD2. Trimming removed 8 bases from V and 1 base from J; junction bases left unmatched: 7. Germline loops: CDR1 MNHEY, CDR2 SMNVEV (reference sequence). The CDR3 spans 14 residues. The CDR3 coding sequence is TGTGCCAGCGCCTATAGCGGGACTTCCTACGAGCAGTACTTC. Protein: CASAYSGTSYEQYF.

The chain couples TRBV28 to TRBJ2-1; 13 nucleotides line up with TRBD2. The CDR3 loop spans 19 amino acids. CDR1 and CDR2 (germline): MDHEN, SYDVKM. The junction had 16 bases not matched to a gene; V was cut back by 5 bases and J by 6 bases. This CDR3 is CASSTDPGTSGKIINEQFF. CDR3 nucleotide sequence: TGTGCCAGCAGTACAGATCCCGGGACTAGCGGGAAAATCATCAATGAGCAGTTCTTC.

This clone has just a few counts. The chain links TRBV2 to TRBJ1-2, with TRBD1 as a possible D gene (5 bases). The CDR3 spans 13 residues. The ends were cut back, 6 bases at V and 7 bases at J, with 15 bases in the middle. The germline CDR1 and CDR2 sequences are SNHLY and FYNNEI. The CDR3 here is CASRGIGVGGYTF. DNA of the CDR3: TGTGCCAGCAGGGGTATAGGGGTCGGTGGCTACACCTTC.

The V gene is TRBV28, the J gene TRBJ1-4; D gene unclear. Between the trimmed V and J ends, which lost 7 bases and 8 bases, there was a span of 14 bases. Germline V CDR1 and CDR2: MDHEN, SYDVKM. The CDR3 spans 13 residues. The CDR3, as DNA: TGTGCCAGCACCCTGCACGAGCGGGAAAAACTGTTTTTT. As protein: CASTLHEREKLFF. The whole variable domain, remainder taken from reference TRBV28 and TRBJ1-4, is DVKVTQSSRYLVKRTGEKVFLECVQDMDHENMFWYRQDPGLGLRLIYFSYDVKMKEKGDIPEGYSVSREKKERFSLILESASTNQTSMYLCASTLHEREKLFFGSGTQLSVL.